This paragraph reports one T cell receptor (beta chain). The data originate from a study of blood T cell repertoires in COVID-19. Trimming left V 5 bases short and J 7 bases short, with 15 bases between. CDR3 size: 14 residues. The germline gives CDR1 SGHRS, CDR2 YFSETQ. Using immunoSEQ multiplex PCR, the repertoire was profiled, and TCRdb retains in-frame clones only, with some absent. The sample contains 97,000 or so clones, about nine tenths of which appear only once. This chain connects TRBV5-1 to TRBJ1-4; TRBD1 is a possible D gene (5 bases). The sample was peripheral blood. The TCR sequence derives from a man in his sixties with acute or convalescent COVID-19. The CDR3 DNA reads as TGCGCCAGCAGGAGGGACGGAGGGTCTGAAAAACTGTTTTTT. Residues: CASRRDGGSEKLFF.